A single sample gave rise to the 30 T cell receptor beta chains below, sequenced in a study of human T cells and chemical hapten exposure. Noted time point: healthy volunteer bleed at 6 weeks. Sequencing started from total RNA isolated from unfractionated whole blood. From the RACE reads, TCRdb called clonotypes with MiXCR, one entry per CDR3 protein. The sample lists about 77,000 distinct CDR3 sequences, roughly 7.9% occurring once. Sequencing was performed on whole blood. The receptors were sampled from a female donor in good health. Some clones in this sample may be carry-over from other donors' samples.

This clonotype appeared many times. The chain employs TRBV28 and TRBJ2-7; D unresolved. Trimming left V 1 base short and J 4 bases short, with 14 bases between. The CDR3 runs to 15 residues. Germline V CDR1 and CDR2: MDHEN, SYDVKM. CDR3 in amino acids: CASSLFGVFMYEQYF. The CDR3 DNA reads TGTGCCAGCAGTTTATTTGGGGTTTTTATGTACGAGCAGTACTTC.

This clonotype was recorded a few times. The V gene is TRBV6-6, the J gene TRBJ1-2; D is unresolved. The CDR3 has 10 residues. V gave up 5 bases and J gave up 3 bases, with 1 base separating them. The germline CDR1 and CDR2 sequences are MNHNY and SVGAGI (reference sequence). The CDR3 DNA reads TGTGCCAGCAGTGACTATGGCTACACCTTC. As protein: CASSDYGYTF.

This clonotype was detected a few times. This sequence joins TRBV18 and TRBJ2-6; D remains unclear. Germline CDR1 reads KGHSH; CDR2 reads LQKENI. The length of the CDR3 is 15 residues. V was clipped by 4 bases and J by 2 bases, with 9 bases between them. The CDR3 here is CASSHIDPGANVLTF. The CDR3 nucleotides are TGTGCCAGCTCACATATAGACCCTGGGGCCAACGTCCTGACTTTC. Full variable domain (outside the CDR3, taken from reference TRBV18 and TRBJ2-6): NAGVMQNPRHLVRRRGQEARLRCSPMKGHSHVYWYRQLPEEGLKFMVYLQKENIIDESGMPKERFSAEFPKEGPSILRIQQVVRGDSAAYFCASSHIDPGANVLTFGAGSRLTVL.

In this sample, this clonotype turned up a few times. The DNA of the CDR3 is TGCAGTGCTAGAGAGCCAGCATCTGGAAACACCATATATTTT. Translation: CSAREPASGNTIYF. This chain connects TRBV20-1 to TRBJ1-3; D remains unclear. This CDR3 has 14 amino acids. CDR1 and CDR2 (germline): DFQATT, SNEGSKA (reference sequence). Trimming pared 0 bases from V and 1 base from J, leaving 7 bases between.

To note about this clonotype: No conserved phenylalanine or tryptophan ends this CDR3, so it is likely a read error. The chain recombines TRBV10-3 with TRBJ2-7; no firm D call. The V end lost 0 bases, the J end lost 0 bases, and 12 bases lay between the germline ends. This CDR3 region has 16 residues. Germline V gene data show CDR1 as ENHRY and CDR2 as SYGVKD. The CDR3 here is CAISESYLLSSYEQYL. CDR3 coding DNA: TGTGCCATCAGTGAGTCTTACCTGCTCAGCTCCTACGAGCAGTACCTC.

In its sample, this clonotype was seen many times. The chain joins TRBV20-1 to TRBJ2-7, with 7 bases that match TRBD1. With 2 bases clipped from V and 3 bases from J, the junction kept 4 bases outside the gene matches. This CDR3 comprises 13 residues. Germline lookup yields CDR1 DFQATT and CDR2 SNEGSKA (reference sequence). The CDR3 region has the DNA TGCAGTGCTAGAAAGGGACAGAGCTACGAGCAGTACTTC. It encodes CSARKGQSYEQYF.

The chain is built from TRBV20-1 and TRBJ2-7; 8 nucleotides align to TRBD2. V was clipped by 6 bases and J by 3 bases; unmatched bases: 16. Germline values: CDR1 DFQATT, CDR2 SNEGSKA (reference sequence). This CDR3 comprises 16 residues. DNA for the CDR3: TGCAGTGCCAAGGCCGGTGGGGGACTAGGGGTCTACGAGCAGTACTTC. Translation gives CSAKAGGGLGVYEQYF.

The chain employs TRBV18 and TRBJ1-1, with TRBD1 matching over 8 bases. The germline V gene has CDR1 KGHSH and CDR2 LQKENI. V was clipped by 3 bases and J by 4 bases; unmatched bases: 7. The CDR3 spans 15 residues. In nucleotides, the CDR3 is TGTGCCAGCTCACCCCAACAGGGGGTCGCCACTGAAGCTTTCTTT. This sequence encodes CASSPQQGVATEAFF.

The gene calls are TRBV7-2 and TRBJ2-7; D uncertain. Trimming took off 1 base at V and 0 bases at J, with 7 bases between the two ends. The germline gives CDR1 SGHTA, CDR2 FQGNSA. The CDR3 spans 14 residues. CDR3 sequence: CASSLEATSYEQYF. CDR3 DNA: TGTGCCAGCAGCTTAGAAGCCACCTCCTACGAGCAGTACTTC.

This chain uses TRBV7-9 with TRBJ1-2; D not resolved. Germline V gene lookup returns CDR1 SEHNR and CDR2 FQNEAQ (reference sequence). The germline V and J ends were trimmed by 0 bases and 6 bases, with 17 bases remaining between them. The CDR3 length is 16 residues. CDR3 region: CASSLAVAEVSDGYTF. The CDR3 DNA sequence: TGTGCCAGCAGCTTAGCGGTGGCGGAGGTTAGCGATGGCTACACCTTC.

This clonotype was counted at least ten times. The chain uses TRBV20-1 and TRBJ2-3, with TRBD1 matching 8 bases. V shed 6 bases, J shed 0 bases, and the junction held 14 bases outside the gene matches. The CDR3 contains 17 residues. Germline V lookup: CDR1 DFQATT, CDR2 SNEGSKA (reference sequence). CDR3 loop: CSAAGGLGGISTDTQYF. In DNA form, the CDR3 reads TGCAGTGCGGCAGGGGGCCTGGGGGGCATTAGCACAGATACGCAGTATTTT.

The chain employs TRBV27 and TRBJ2-5; D possibly corresponds to TRBD2 (5 bases). V lost 5 bases and J lost 2, with 12 bases in between. CDR1 is MNHEY and CDR2 is SMNVEV in the germline V gene (reference sequence). This CDR3 comprises 14 residues. CDR3 DNA: TGTGCCAGCAGTACTAGTGTAGGGCAAGAGACCCAGTACTTC. Translating it yields CASSTSVGQETQYF.

This clonotype was counted a few times. The gene calls are TRBV6-5 and TRBJ2-3; D is uncertain. Germline loops: CDR1 MNHEY, CDR2 SVGAGI. The CDR3 is made up of 14 amino acids. Trimming took off 8 bases at V and 1 base at J, with 13 bases between the two ends. The CDR3 here is CASDRCQGTDTQYF. The CDR3 DNA is TGTGCCAGCGATAGGTGTCAGGGCACAGATACGCAGTATTTT.

This chain connects TRBV19 to TRBJ2-5; D may be TRBD1 (6 bases). Germline loops: CDR1 LNHDA, CDR2 SQIVND (reference sequence). The CDR3 length is 13 residues. V gave up 8 bases and J gave up 2 bases, with 12 bases separating them. For the CDR3, the DNA is TGTGCCAGTGGCCCAAGGGGGCAAGAGACCCAGTACTTC. Translation: CASGPRGQETQYF. Using reference TRBV19 and TRBJ2-5 for the parts outside the CDR3, the full variable domain is DGGITQSPKYLFRKEGQNVTLSCEQNLNHDAMYWYRQDPGQGLRLIYYSQIVNDFQKGDIAEGYSVSREKKESFPLTVTSAQKNPTAFYLCASGPRGQETQYFGPGTRLLVL.

This clonotype was seen more than once but under ten times. This chain joins TRBV6-2 or TRBV6-3 and TRBJ1-1, with D possibly TRBD1 on 6 matching bases. Germline V lookup: CDR1 MNHEY, CDR2 SVGEGT. This CDR3 has 13 residues. V was shortened by 7 bases and J by 1 base, with 10 bases between the two germline ends. The CDR3 region is CASNQTGNTEAFF. In DNA form, the CDR3 reads TGTGCCAGCAATCAGACAGGGAACACTGAAGCTTTCTTT.

At least ten counts were recorded for this clonotype. The rearrangement links TRBV19 to TRBJ1-5, with TRBD1 matching 10 bases. Germline V gives CDR1 LNHDA, CDR2 SQIVND (reference sequence). The CDR3 totals 15 residues. The V gene end was trimmed by 6 bases and the J gene end by 4 bases; junction bases not matched to a gene: 6. The CDR3 loop reads CASRNPGQGNQPQHF. For the CDR3, the DNA is TGTGCCAGTAGAAATCCGGGACAGGGGAATCAGCCCCAGCATTTT.

The chain combines TRBV28 with TRBJ2-6; tentatively, D is TRBD1 (6 bases). The germline gives CDR1 MDHEN, CDR2 SYDVKM. Trimming left V 5 bases short and J 2 bases short, with 10 bases between. This CDR3 region has 15 residues. DNA of the CDR3: TGTGCCAGCAGTGAAGCAGGGGCTGGGGCCAACGTCCTGACTTTC. Its protein is CASSEAGAGANVLTF.

This rearrangement joins TRBV15 to TRBJ1-5; the D is unclear. CDR1 is LNHNV, CDR2 YYDKDF, per germline (reference sequence). The CDR3 extends over 18 amino acids. The V gene lost 5 bases and the J gene lost 0 bases, with 20 bases spanning the gap. CDR3: CATSLKVLGPYSNQPQHF. CDR3 nucleotide sequence: TGTGCCACCAGCCTGAAAGTACTAGGGCCCTATAGCAATCAGCCCCAGCATTTT.

This clonotype has just a few counts. V is TRBV3-1 and J is TRBJ1-1; D gene uncertain. The CDR3 sequence is 18 residues long. The ends were cut back, 2 bases at V and 4 bases at J, with 23 bases in the middle. From germline, CDR1 is LGHDT and CDR2 YNNKEL (reference sequence). The CDR3 coding sequence is TGTGCCAGCAGCCAACGCGCGCCCCGGAGTCTGTGGGGCACTGAAGCTTTCTTT. Its protein product is CASSQRAPRSLWGTEAFF.

This clonotype was observed many times. The chain combines TRBV5-1 with TRBJ1-2, with unresolved D. The germline V gene has CDR1 SGHRS and CDR2 YFSETQ. The length of the CDR3 is 14 residues. V dropped 4 bases and J dropped 2 bases, with 12 bases sitting between them. The DNA of the CDR3 is TGCGCCAGCAGCCCGGTTTCACAGAACTATGGCTACACCTTC. The encoded protein is CASSPVSQNYGYTF. Full variable domain (rest looked up from reference TRBV5-1 and TRBJ1-2): KAGVTQTPRYLIKTRGQQVTLSCSPISGHRSVSWYQQTPGQGLQFLFEYFSETQRNKGNFPGRFSGRQFSNSRSEMNVSTLELGDSALYLCASSPVSQNYGYTFGSGTRLTVV.

This clonotype has only a few counts. This chain uses TRBV20-1 with TRBJ2-7; perhaps TRBD2 as D (6 bases). Germline CDR1 is DFQATT and CDR2 is SNEGSKA (reference sequence). The CDR3 contains 14 residues. V lost 3 bases and J 3 bases, leaving 15 bases between the germline ends. In nucleotides, the CDR3 is TGCAGTGCTAGGCCTCGGGGGTCCTACTACGAGCAGTACTTC. Translated: CSARPRGSYYEQYF.

The rearrangement links TRBV7-2 to TRBJ2-3; D is unresolved. This CDR3 comprises 14 residues. From germline, CDR1 is SGHTA and CDR2 FQGNSA. Deletions cut 5 bases from V and 4 bases from J, with 13 bases between. The CDR3 DNA reads TGTGCCAGCAGCCCCTTTCACGTCCCAGATACGCAGTATTTT. Amino acids: CASSPFHVPDTQYF.

Ten or more counts support this clonotype. CDR3 region: CASSLSLSDASNEKLFF. CDR3 bases: TGTGCCAGCAGTTTATCCCTCTCTGATGCTTCGAATGAAAAACTGTTTTTT. V gene TRBV27 combines with J gene TRBJ1-4; no definite D call. The CDR3 loop spans 17 amino acids. CDR1 is MNHEY, CDR2 SMNVEV, per germline (reference sequence). Trimming left V 0 bases short and J 5 bases short, with 16 bases between. Full variable domain (outside the CDR3, taken from reference TRBV27 and TRBJ1-4): EAQVTQNPRYLITVTGKKLTVTCSQNMNHEYMSWYRQDPGLGLRQIYYSMNVEVTDKGDVPEGYKVSRKEKRNFPLILESPSPNQTSLYFCASSLSLSDASNEKLFFGSGTQLSVL.

The chain couples TRBV7-2 to TRBJ1-5, with D maybe TRBD1 (6 bases). V lost 1 base and J 3 bases, leaving 10 bases between the germline ends. Germline CDR1 and CDR2: SGHTA and FQGNSA. The length of the CDR3 is 15 residues. The CDR3 DNA sequence: TGTGCCAGCAGCTTAGGGGGGCTGGACAATCAGCCCCAGCATTTT. It codes for CASSLGGLDNQPQHF. The variable domain in full, completed from reference TRBV7-2 and TRBJ1-5, reads GAGVSQSPSNKVTEKGKDVELRCDPISGHTALYWYRQSLGQGLEFLIYFQGNSAPDKSGLPSDRFSAERTGGSVSTLTIQRTQQEDSAVYLCASSLGGLDNQPQHFGDGTRLSIL.

This clonotype turned up a few times. This chain links TRBV6-2 or TRBV6-3 with TRBJ2-3, with 7 bases matching TRBD2. The CDR3 extends over 15 amino acids. The germline gives CDR1 MNHEY, CDR2 SVGEGT. J was trimmed by 3 bases and V by 2 bases; bases with no gene match: 5. CDR3 loop: CASSYRGVRTDTQYF. The CDR3 DNA sequence: TGTGCCAGCAGTTACCGGGGGGTTAGGACAGATACGCAGTATTTT.

Concerning this clonotype itself: One end of the junction does not line up with germline, which may come from a read error. The V and J genes are TRBV6-1 and TRBJ1-5; a weak D match, TRBD1 (6 bases). CDR3 length: 17 residues. Per the germline V gene, CDR1 is MNHNS and CDR2 is SASEGT. CDR3 DNA sequence: TGTGCCAGCAGCTCAAAGGGGGGGAATTTAAGCAATCAGCCCCGGCATTTT. Translation: CASSSKGGNLSNQPRHF.

This clonotype was seen at least ten times. The chain is built from TRBV18 and TRBJ2-7; D might be TRBD2 (5 bases). The V gene's germline CDR1 is KGHSH and CDR2 LQKENI. The CDR3 contains 13 residues. The V end lost 3 bases, the J end lost 2 bases, and 8 bases lay between the germline ends. The CDR3 sequence: CASSPRGPYEQYF. CDR3 DNA sequence: TGTGCCAGCTCACCCCGGGGTCCCTACGAGCAGTACTTC.

The chain uses TRBV6-5 and TRBJ2-4; D gene unclear. With 3 bases removed from V and 7 bases from J, the gap between germline ends came to 7 bases. CDR3 length: 12 residues. The germline V gene has CDR1 MNHEY and CDR2 SVGAGI. The CDR3 sequence is CASSYDGNIQYF. DNA of the CDR3: TGTGCCAGCAGTTATGACGGGAACATTCAGTACTTC.

The chain uses TRBV10-3 and TRBJ2-3; D not resolved. The CDR3 contains 14 residues. Trimming left V 2 bases short and J 2 bases short, with 8 bases between. Germline V lookup: CDR1 ENHRY, CDR2 SYGVKD. CDR3 coding DNA: TGTGCCATCAGTGAGGGTAGACCCACAGATACGCAGTATTTT. As protein: CAISEGRPTDTQYF.

This clonotype appeared many times. The chain is built from TRBV6-5 and TRBJ2-7; no clear D. Per the germline V gene, CDR1 is MNHEY and CDR2 is SVGAGI. The CDR3 has 14 residues. Trimming stripped 6 bases from V and 2 bases from J, with 14 bases between. For the CDR3, the DNA is TGTGCCAGCAGCCCGGGTACTACCCCCTACGAGCAGTACTTC. Translation gives CASSPGTTPYEQYF.